The source of this T cell receptor beta chain is a study of monozygotic twins with inflammatory bowel disease. Broader study findings: IBD patients share fewer clonotypes with other people than healthy twins do, especially with disease activity. Whereas healthy co-twins had higher TCRbeta diversity (inverse Simpson), IBD patients had lower diversity.

Eight separate reactions per sample served to make cDNA. The template switching step added UMIs that contained a 6-nucleotide sample barcode. TCRdb re-called the 5' RACE reads and catalogs CDR3 proteins one per entry, DNA excluded. Recorded for this sample: under 350,000 distinct CDR3 sequences. Worth noting for this clonotype: Its specificity is not known.

The CDR3 consists of 14 residues. Germline V gives CDR1 SGHDN, CDR2 FVKESK. The sequencing sample was made of blood. The sequence came from a human donor with ulcerative colitis or Crohn's disease, or a healthy co-twin of an affected twin (not recorded which). V usage is TRBV14 and J usage is TRBJ2-7; TCRdb names TRBD1, which stays unverified in the absence of DNA. Here the CDR3 reads CASSSGLPGGEQYF.